Sequencing of this T cell receptor (beta chain) was carried out in a study of neurological immune-mediated disorders. A 10-nucleotide random UMI tagged transcripts in template-switch 5'RACE cDNA synthesis. TCRdb ran MiXCR on the 5' RACE reads and lists one entry per CDR3 protein. Seen here are about 62,000 distinct CDR3 sequences, less than 6% observed once, and the top ten hold around 3.3%. This CDR3 has 12 amino acids. The V end lost 5 bases, the J end lost 4 bases, and 9 bases lay between the germline ends. For the unsorted libraries, 2 million PBMCs stored at -80 C served as input. Whole-study results and caveats: Across subjects, expanded clones had no CDR3 amino acid sequences in common, pointing to private repertoires in all groups.

This clonotype was counted ten times or more. The antigen is undetermined. Sequences were obtained from PBMCs. This chain links TRBV12-3 or TRBV12-4 with TRBJ2-7; TRBD1 or TRBD2 may be the D gene (5 bases each). This TCR was sampled from a woman between 45 and 60 years old with multiple sclerosis. In nucleotides, the CDR3 is TGTGCCAGCAGTACTAGGGGTTACGAGCAGTACTTC. Translated, it gives CASSTRGYEQYF.